The 6 T cell receptor beta chains below were found in one sample sequenced in a study of blood T cells in healthy people across ages. A second 7 to 11 cycle PCR used barcoded and J-beta primers. One entry per CDR3 protein, called by TCRdb with MiXCR from the 5' RACE reads. Of about 1.5 million distinct CDR3 sequences in the sample, approximately 43% were seen once. The sequencing input was blood. These receptors came from a woman under 30 in good health.

This clonotype was seen more than once but under ten times. The rearrangement links TRBV4-3 to TRBJ2-1, with 7 bases that match TRBD2. V dropped 0 bases and J dropped 4; count of bases not matched to a gene: 9. Germline V gene lookup returns CDR1 LGHNA and CDR2 YSLEER. The CDR3 runs to 17 residues. The CDR3 spells CASSQDDWPSGYNEQFF. In DNA form, the CDR3 reads TGCGCCAGCAGCCAAGATGACTGGCCTAGCGGATACAATGAGCAGTTCTTC.

This sequence joins TRBV27 and TRBJ2-5, with 7 bases that match TRBD1. V lost 4 bases and J lost 5; bases outside the gene matches: 7. CDR3 size: 14 residues. Germline CDR1 and CDR2: MNHEY and SMNVEV (reference sequence). CDR3 sequence (DNA): TGTGCCAGCAGTTGGGGACAGTCGATCGAGACCCAGTACTTC. It translates to CASSWGQSIETQYF.

This clonotype appeared a few times. The V gene is TRBV20-1, the J gene TRBJ2-1; 11 nucleotides line up with TRBD2. Germline V CDR1 and CDR2: DFQATT, SNEGSKA (reference sequence). Trimming took 8 bases from V and 5 from J; bases not matched to a gene: 8. The CDR3 spans 14 residues. The CDR3 here is CSYSGTSGHNEQFF. The CDR3 nucleotides are TGCAGTTACTCCGGGACTAGCGGACACAATGAGCAGTTCTTC.

The gene calls are TRBV4-2 and TRBJ2-5; D is possibly TRBD2 (6 bases). The CDR3 has 15 amino acids. Germline lookup yields CDR1 LGHNA and CDR2 YNFKEQ. With 4 bases removed from V and 2 bases from J, the gap between germline ends came to 14 bases. In DNA form, the CDR3 reads TGTGCCAGCAGCCCGGGGGTAGCGGTACAAGAGACCCAGTACTTC. Translation: CASSPGVAVQETQYF.

This chain joins TRBV9 and TRBJ2-1; 9 bases are a match to TRBD2. With 3 bases clipped from V and 2 bases from J, the junction kept 6 bases outside the gene matches. Germline V lookup: CDR1 SGDLS, CDR2 YYNGEE. This CDR3 has 16 residues. The CDR3 DNA reads as TGTGCCAGCAGCGCCCAGACTAGCGGAACCTACAATGAGCAGTTCTTC. Translated, it gives CASSAQTSGTYNEQFF.

This clonotype was observed a few times. The rearrangement joins TRBV7-9 to TRBJ2-7, with D perhaps matching TRBD1 (5 bases). V was cut by 2 bases and J by 2 bases, with 13 bases left in between. Germline-derived CDR1 and CDR2 are SEHNR and FQNEAQ (reference sequence). CDR3 length: 15 residues. CDR3 amino acids: CASSLFQGFTYEQYF. The CDR3 bases are TGTGCCAGCAGCTTATTCCAGGGATTTACCTACGAGCAGTACTTC. The whole variable domain, filled in from reference TRBV7-9 and TRBJ2-7, reads DTGVSQNPRHKITKRGQNVTFRCDPISEHNRLYWYRQTLGQGPEFLTYFQNEAQLEKSRLLSDRFSAERPKGSFSTLEIQRTEQGDSAMYLCASSLFQGFTYEQYFGPGTRLTVT.